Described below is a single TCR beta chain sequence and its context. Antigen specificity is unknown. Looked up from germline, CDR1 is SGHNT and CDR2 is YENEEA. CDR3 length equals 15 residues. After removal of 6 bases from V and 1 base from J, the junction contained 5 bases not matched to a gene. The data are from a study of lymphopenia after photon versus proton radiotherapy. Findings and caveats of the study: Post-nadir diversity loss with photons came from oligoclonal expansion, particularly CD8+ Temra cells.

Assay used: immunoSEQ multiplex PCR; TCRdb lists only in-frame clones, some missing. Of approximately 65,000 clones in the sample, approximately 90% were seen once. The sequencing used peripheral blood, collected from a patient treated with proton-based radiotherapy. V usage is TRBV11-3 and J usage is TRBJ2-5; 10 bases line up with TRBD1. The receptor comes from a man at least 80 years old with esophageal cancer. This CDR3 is CASSPTGGAQETQYF. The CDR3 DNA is TGTGCCAGCAGTCCGACAGGGGGCGCCCAAGAGACCCAGTACTTC.